The 21 T cell receptor beta chains presented below share a single source sample, sequenced in a study of T cell repertoires in cytomegalovirus infection. Which antigens these TCRs recognize remains unknown. TCRdb itself ran the reads through MiXCR, one entry per CDR3 protein. The table lists some 900,000 distinct CDR3 sequences, approximately 32% of them singletons. The input for sequencing was cultured CD8+ T cells from PBMCs, taken from culture after CMV antigen stimulation. The receptors here all came from a human donor in good health (CMV status not recorded). Some clones in this sample may be carry-over from other donors' samples.

This sequence joins TRBV6-2 or TRBV6-3 and TRBJ2-7; D may be TRBD2 (5 bases). CDR3 length: 15 residues. Per the germline V gene, CDR1 is MNHEY and CDR2 is SVGEGT. The ends were cut back, 0 bases at V and 1 base at J, with 10 bases in the middle. CDR3 bases: TGTGCCAGCAGTTACTCGACTCGGGGATCCTACGAGCAGTACGTC. This encodes CASSYSTRGSYEQYV.

The chain carries TRBV4-1 and TRBJ2-3; 9 nucleotides line up with TRBD2. The ends lost 1 base at V and 6 bases at J; junction bases unmatched: 5. Germline loops: CDR1 MGHRA, CDR2 YSYEKL. The CDR3 loop spans 15 amino acids. The CDR3 spells CASSQAILAGDTQYF. CDR3 coding DNA: TGCGCCAGCAGCCAAGCGATTCTAGCGGGGGATACGCAGTATTTT.

The chain carries TRBV19 and TRBJ2-5, with 12 nucleotides matching TRBD2. The CDR3 loop spans 17 amino acids. The V segment lost 5 bases and the J segment 3 bases; nucleotides outside the gene matches: 10. Germline values: CDR1 LNHDA, CDR2 SQIVND (reference sequence). This chain's CDR3 is CASSFTGLAGIEETQYF. For the CDR3, the DNA is TGTGCCAGTAGTTTCACCGGACTAGCGGGGATTGAAGAGACCCAGTACTTC.

This clonotype was found many times. This chain uses TRBV7-2 with TRBJ1-4; the D gene is possibly TRBD1 (6 bases). Germline-derived CDR1 and CDR2 are SGHTA and FQGNSA. This CDR3 spans 15 amino acids. V was trimmed by 0 bases and J by 4 bases, leaving 9 bases between them. CDR3 region: CASSLAGALNEKLFF. CDR3 coding DNA: TGTGCCAGCAGCTTAGCGGGGGCACTTAATGAAAAACTGTTTTTT. Filled out from reference TRBV7-2 and TRBJ1-4, the complete variable domain reads GAGVSQSPSNKVTEKGKDVELRCDPISGHTALYWYRQSLGQGLEFLIYFQGNSAPDKSGLPSDRFSAERTGGSVSTLTIQRTQQEDSAVYLCASSLAGALNEKLFFGSGTQLSVL.

This clonotype has just a few counts. This chain links TRBV28 with TRBJ1-3; 9 bases align to TRBD1. The ends lost 4 bases at V and 7 bases at J; junction bases unmatched: 20. This CDR3 has 19 residues. The germline V gene has CDR1 MDHEN and CDR2 SYDVKM. The CDR3 loop is CASSSPFTAETGGENTIYF. The CDR3 bases are TGTGCCAGCAGTTCCCCCTTTACTGCCGAGACAGGGGGGGAGAACACCATATATTTT.

This clonotype was seen at least ten times. The V and J genes are TRBV29-1 and TRBJ1-2, with D possibly matching TRBD1 (6 bases). CDR1 is SQVTM and CDR2 is ANQGSEA in the germline V gene. The CDR3 has 13 amino acids. The V end was cut by 3 bases, the J end by 4 bases, with 12 bases between. The CDR3 loop reads CSVDLGQTYGYTF. The DNA of the CDR3 is TGCAGCGTTGATCTTGGACAGACCTATGGCTACACCTTC.

V and J are TRBV12-3 or TRBV12-4 and TRBJ2-3, with a weak D call TRBD2 (5 bases). The CDR3 consists of 14 residues. Trimming took off 1 base at V and 2 bases at J, with 7 bases between the two ends. The CDR3 region is CASSLGSATDTQYF. In nucleotides, the CDR3 is TGTGCCAGCAGTTTAGGTAGCGCCACAGATACGCAGTATTTT.

About this clonotype: A much larger clone sits a single nucleotide away, making a read error possible. This sequence joins TRBV12-3 or TRBV12-4 and TRBJ1-1; 10 bases agree with TRBD1. Trimming cost V 7 bases and J 4 bases; bases outside gene matches: 6. This CDR3 region has 14 residues. CDR3 nucleotides: TGTGCCAGCAACCGCCGGGACAGGGGCACTGAAGCTTTCTTT. Amino acids: CASNRRDRGTEAFF.

This clonotype was found a few times. V usage is TRBV12-3 or TRBV12-4 and J usage is TRBJ2-3, with 12 bases fitting TRBD2. The CDR3 runs to 19 residues. V gave up 3 bases and J gave up 0 bases; unmatched junction bases: 10. Here the CDR3 reads CASSFGTSGGKASTDTQYF. The CDR3 DNA sequence: TGTGCCAGCAGTTTTGGAACTAGCGGGGGGAAAGCTAGCACAGATACGCAGTATTTT.

There are many counts of this clonotype. The J gene is TRBJ2-7, the V gene TRBV7-2; 8 bases fit TRBD1. V was pared by 3 bases and J by 3 bases, with 4 bases of the junction left unmatched. Germline CDR1 and CDR2: SGHTA and FQGNSA. The CDR3 length is 14 residues. The CDR3 region is CASSFFTGGYEQYV. The CDR3 coding sequence is TGTGCCAGCAGCTTCTTCACAGGGGGCTACGAGCAGTACGTC.

This chain connects TRBV10-3 to TRBJ2-7; the match to TRBD2 covers 8 bases. Per the germline V gene, CDR1 is ENHRY and CDR2 is SYGVKD. There are 14 residues in the CDR3. V trimming: 2 bases; J trimming: 2 bases; junction bases outside the gene matches: 2. CDR3 sequence (DNA): TGTGCCATCAGTGAGACTAGCGGTGCCTACGAGCAGTACTTC. Amino acid sequence: CAISETSGAYEQYF.

The chain recombines TRBV4-1 with TRBJ2-2; no reliable D call. This CDR3 has 15 residues. Germline lookup yields CDR1 MGHRA and CDR2 YSYEKL. Trimming cost V 6 bases and J 3 bases, with 14 bases left between them. The CDR3 DNA reads TGCGCCAGCAGACAGAGCGAAGTGGACACCGGGGAGCTGTTTTTT. It encodes CASRQSEVDTGELFF.

This sequence joins TRBV6-5 and TRBJ1-6; a possible D gene is TRBD1 (5 bases). Germline CDR1 reads MNHEY; CDR2 reads SVGAGI. Trimming cost V 2 bases and J 9 bases, with 8 bases left between them. There are 13 residues in the CDR3. In DNA, the CDR3 is TGTGCCAGCAGTTACGCTGGGGCTTCACCCCTCCACTTT. Translating gives CASSYAGASPLHF.

The chain uses TRBV6-6 and TRBJ1-1; D is uncertain. The V gene's germline CDR1 is MNHNY and CDR2 SVGAGI (reference sequence). The CDR3 loop spans 16 amino acids. V gave up 3 bases and J gave up 3 bases, with 17 bases separating them. CDR3 sequence reads: CASSYADIGWDTEAFF. The CDR3 DNA reads TGTGCCAGCAGTTATGCGGATATCGGATGGGACACTGAAGCTTTCTTT.

The CDR3 DNA is TGTGCCATCGGGTGGGCGGGGGGGCAAGATACGCAGTATTTT. Translated: CAIGWAGGQDTQYF. This rearrangement joins TRBV10-3 to TRBJ2-3; TRBD2 aligns across 9 bases. The V segment lost 8 bases and the J segment 5 bases; nucleotides outside the gene matches: 8. The length of the CDR3 is 14 residues. Germline-derived CDR1 and CDR2 are ENHRY and SYGVKD.

This clonotype was counted between two and nine times. This rearrangement joins TRBV6-5 to TRBJ2-3, with 9 nucleotides matching TRBD2. CDR3 length: 15 amino acids. V trimming: 8 bases; J trimming: 2 bases; junction bases outside the gene matches: 8. CDR1 and CDR2 (germline): MNHEY, SVGAGI. In DNA, the CDR3 is TGTGCCAGCGGCTTAGCGGGGGTGTTCACAGATACGCAGTATTTT. Translating it yields CASGLAGVFTDTQYF.

A note on this clonotype: An end of the junction does not agree with germline; a read error may underlie this. The chain uses TRBV5-3 and TRBJ2-1, with D perhaps matching TRBD1 or TRBD2 (6 bases each). TRBV5-3 is labeled an ORF, and its function is uncertain. The CDR3 is made up of 16 amino acids. In DNA, the CDR3 is TGTGCCAGCAGCTTGGGGGGCGATCTCTCCTACAATGAGCAGTTCTTT. Protein sequence: CASSLGGDLSYNEQFF.

To note about this clonotype: A much larger clone lies one base from this, so it may be a read error. J is TRBJ2-7 and V is TRBV7-8; D is undetermined. In germline, CDR1 is SGHVS, CDR2 FQNEAQ. The CDR3 contains 15 residues. CDR3 sequence: CANSPRYTAPYEQYV. For the CDR3, the DNA is TGTGCCAACAGCCCACGGTACACGGCACCCTACGAGCAGTACGTC.

This clonotype has a handful of counts. The gene calls are TRBV25-1 and TRBJ2-1, with TRBD2 identical over 8 bases. The CDR3 is 17 amino acids. In germline, CDR1 is MGHDK, CDR2 SYGVNS. Trimming took 0 bases from V and 4 from J; bases not matched to a gene: 8. CDR3 nucleotide sequence: TGTGCCAGCAGTGAATATCCCCGGGGGGGATTATACAATGAGCAGTTCTTC. Amino acid sequence: CASSEYPRGGLYNEQFF.

This clonotype was found a few times. DNA of the CDR3: TGCGCCAGCAGCCAAGGAGGCCCATACGGTGTAAGGGGCTACACCTTC. It translates to CASSQGGPYGVRGYTF. The V gene is TRBV4-3, the J gene TRBJ1-2; D is uncertain. The V gene lost 1 base and the J gene lost 8 bases, with 20 bases spanning the gap. CDR3 length equals 16 residues. Germline CDR1 is LGHNA and CDR2 is YSLEER.

This clonotype was detected once. The chain has TRBV5-8 and TRBJ2-1; no clear D gene. Germline V gene data show CDR1 as SGHTS and CDR2 as YDEGEE. This CDR3 is built from 12 residues. Deletions cut 4 bases from V and 9 bases from J, with 11 bases between. The CDR3 sequence is CASSPTTGEQFF. The CDR3 DNA is TGTGCCAGCAGCCCGACCACCGGTGAGCAGTTCTTC.